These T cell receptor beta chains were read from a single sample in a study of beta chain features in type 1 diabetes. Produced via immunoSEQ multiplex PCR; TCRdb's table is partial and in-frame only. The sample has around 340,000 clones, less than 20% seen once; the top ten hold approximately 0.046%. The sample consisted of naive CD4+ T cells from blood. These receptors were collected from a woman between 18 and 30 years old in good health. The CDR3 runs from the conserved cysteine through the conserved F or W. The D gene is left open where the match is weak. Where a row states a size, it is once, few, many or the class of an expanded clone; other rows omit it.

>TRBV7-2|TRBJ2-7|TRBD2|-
TGTGCCAGCAGCCCGACTAGCGGGCTCTACGAGCAGTACTTC
CASSPTSGLYEQYF
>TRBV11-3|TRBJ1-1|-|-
TGTGCCAGCAGCTTATTTAGGTCCAGGGCTTTCTTT
CASSLFRSRAFF
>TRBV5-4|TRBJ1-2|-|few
TGTGCCAGCAGTCGGGGGGGCATCACTCCCGACTATGGCTACACCTTC
CASSRGGITPDYGYTF
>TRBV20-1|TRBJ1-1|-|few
TGCAGTGCTAGCAGTATCTTAGAAGCTTTCTTT
CSASSILEAFF
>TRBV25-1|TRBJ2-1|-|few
TGTGCCAGCAGTGACCTAAGTGAGCAGTTCTTC
CASSDLSEQFF
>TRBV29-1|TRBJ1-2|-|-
TGCAGTGGAGGTCAGGGGCCAACGGATGGCTACACCTTC
CSGGQGPTDGYTF
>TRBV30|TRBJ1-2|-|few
TGTGCCTGGAGTGTTAGCAGGGTCAATGGCTACACCTTC
CAWSVSRVNGYTF
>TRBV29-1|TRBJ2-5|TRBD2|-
TGCAGCGTCCGGGAGGGCCGGAGGGAGACCCAGTACTTC
CSVREGRRETQYF
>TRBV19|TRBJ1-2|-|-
TGTGCCAGTAGTATCCGACAGCGCCCGAGGCTGGATGGCTACACCTTC
CASSIRQRPRLDGYTF
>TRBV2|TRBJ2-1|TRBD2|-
TGTGCCAGCAGTGAGCGGGGGGCGACTTACAATGAGCAGTTCTTC
CASSERGATYNEQFF
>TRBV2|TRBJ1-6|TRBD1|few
TGTGCCAGCACCTTGGACAGGACGGGGCCCCTCCACTTT
CASTLDRTGPLHF
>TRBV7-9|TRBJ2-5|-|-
TGTGCCAGCAGAGCGGACTCGGCCTCGGAGACCCAGTACTTC
CASRADSASETQYF
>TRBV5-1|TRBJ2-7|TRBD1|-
TGCGCCAGCAGCCTGGGGACAGTCTATACCTACGAGCAGTACTTC
CASSLGTVYTYEQYF
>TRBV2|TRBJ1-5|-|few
TGTGCCAGCGGGTCACAGGTTAATAGCAATCAGCCCCAGCATTTT
CASGSQVNSNQPQHF
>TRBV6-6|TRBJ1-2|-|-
TGTGCCAGCAGTACACCGGACGGGACACGATATGGCTACACCTTC
CASSTPDGTRYGYTF
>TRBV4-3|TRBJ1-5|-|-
TGCGCCAGCAGCCAAGATTCCGGGCAGGGTGGTTTAGGTCAGCCCCAGCATTTT
CASSQDSGQGGLGQPQHF
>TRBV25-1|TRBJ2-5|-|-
TGTGCCAGTAAACCGGGACTTTATACTCAAGAGACCCAGTACTTC
CASKPGLYTQETQYF
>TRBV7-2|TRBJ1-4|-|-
TGTGCCAGCAGTTGGGGGGGGAGCAATAAGGAAAAACTGTTTTTT
CASSWGGSNKEKLFF
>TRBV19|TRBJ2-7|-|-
TGTGCCAGTAGTCCCCGGGGCTACGAGCAGTACTTC
CASSPRGYEQYF
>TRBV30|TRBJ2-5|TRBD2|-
TGTGCCTGGACCCGGAAAGGTCGGGACGGGACTAGCGAGGAGACCCAGTACTTC
CAWTRKGRDGTSEETQYF
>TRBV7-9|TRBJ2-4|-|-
TGTGCCAGCAGCGCAGGATTAGCCAAAAACATTCAGTACTTC
CASSAGLAKNIQYF
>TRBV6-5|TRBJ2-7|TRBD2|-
TGTGCCACCAGGACTAGCGGTTCCTACGAGCAGTACTTC
CATRTSGSYEQYF
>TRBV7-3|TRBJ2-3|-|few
TGTGCCAGCAGCCACAAAATGGTTCCAGATACGCAGTATTTT
CASSHKMVPDTQYF
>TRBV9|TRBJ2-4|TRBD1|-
TGTGCCAGCAGCGTAAGGGACAGGGGGGACATTCAGTACTTC
CASSVRDRGDIQYF
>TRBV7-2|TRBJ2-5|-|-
TGTGCCAGCAACCAGCCAGACACTACCCAGTACTTC
CASNQPDTTQYF
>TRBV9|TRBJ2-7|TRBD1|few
TGTGCCAGCAGCCCGGGGACAGGGGGCCACTACGAGCAGTACTTC
CASSPGTGGHYEQYF
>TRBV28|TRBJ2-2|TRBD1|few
TGTGCCAGCAATCCACCGGGACAGGGCCACACCGGGGAGCTGTTTTTT
CASNPPGQGHTGELFF
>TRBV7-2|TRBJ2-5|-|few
TGTGCCAGCAGCTTAAGGGGTCCCGAGACCCAGTACTTC
CASSLRGPETQYF
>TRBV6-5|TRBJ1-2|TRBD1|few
TGTGCCAGCAGCTTTCGACAGGGTGAAGGCTACACCTTC
CASSFRQGEGYTF
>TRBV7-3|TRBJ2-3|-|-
TGTGCCAGCAGGCAACAGGGGGGGACAGATACGCAGTATTTT
CASRQQGGTDTQYF
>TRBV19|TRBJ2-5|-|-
TGTGCCAGTAGTATAGTCCCAGGGCTGGAGACCCAGTACTTC
CASSIVPGLETQYF
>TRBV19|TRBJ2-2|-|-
TGTGCCAGTAGTAAGGTACAGACGAACACCGGGGAGCTGTTTTTT
CASSKVQTNTGELFF
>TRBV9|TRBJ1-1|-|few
TGTGCCAGCAGCGTAGGAATGGCAGGGTCGAACACTGAAGCTTTCTTT
CASSVGMAGSNTEAFF